The T cell receptor beta chain described here comes from a study of a mutant IDH1 vaccine in newly diagnosed glioma. As regards this clone: As yet, its antigen is unknown.

Assay used: immunoSEQ multiplex PCR; TCRdb lists only in-frame clones, some missing. Of about 66,000 clones in the sample, around 84% were seen once. Time point defined: week 11, during vaccination. Topical imiquimod was applied with each vaccine dose, which held 300 ug of mutant IDH1 20-mer peptide. This clonotype originated in a woman aged 45-60 years with glioma. Sequences were derived from PBMCs, sampled from a glioma patient whose treatment included an IDH1 peptide vaccine.

CDR3 residues: CASSLVGKFYGYTF. The CDR3 DNA sequence: TGTGCCAGCAGCCTGGTGGGGAAGTTCTATGGCTACACCTTC. V gene TRBV7-2 combines with J gene TRBJ1-2, with D unresolved. V shed 5 bases and J shed 4 bases, with 14 bases lying between them. The CDR3 loop spans 14 amino acids. CDR1 and CDR2 from the germline V gene are SGHTA and FQGNSA.